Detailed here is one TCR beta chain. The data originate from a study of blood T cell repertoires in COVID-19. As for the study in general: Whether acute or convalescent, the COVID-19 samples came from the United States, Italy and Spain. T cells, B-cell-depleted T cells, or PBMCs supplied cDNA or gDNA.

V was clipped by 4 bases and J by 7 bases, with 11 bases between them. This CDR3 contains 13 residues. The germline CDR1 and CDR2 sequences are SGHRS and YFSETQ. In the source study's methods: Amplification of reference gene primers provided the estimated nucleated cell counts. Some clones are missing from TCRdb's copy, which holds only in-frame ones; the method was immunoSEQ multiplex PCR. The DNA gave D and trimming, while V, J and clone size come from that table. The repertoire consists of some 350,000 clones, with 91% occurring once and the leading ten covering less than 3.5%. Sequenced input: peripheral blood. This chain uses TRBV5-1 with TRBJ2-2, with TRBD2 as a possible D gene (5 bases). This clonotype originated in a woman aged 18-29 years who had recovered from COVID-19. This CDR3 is CASSPASGGELFF. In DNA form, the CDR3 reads TGCGCCAGCAGCCCGGCCAGCGGCGGGGAGCTGTTTTTT.